The sequence of this T cell receptor (beta chain) was determined in a study of CD8 T cells in Susac syndrome. It was with random hexamers that roughly 0.45 to 1 ug RNA was reverse transcribed. Amplification of TCR beta CDR3 by immunoSEQ multiplex PCR spanned 54 Vbeta and 13 Jbeta. Each CDR3 protein gets one entry after TCRdb re-called the immunoSEQ multiplex PCR reads with MiXCR. The sample holds 230,000 or so distinct CDR3 sequences, 95% seen once. Study-wide results and limits: The authors acknowledged that their TCR sequencing and HLA analysis involved a relatively small number of individuals.

TCR beta was sequenced from blood CD8+ and CD4+ T cells. Control patients had untreated stable or active relapsing-remitting multiple sclerosis by revised McDonald criteria. Germline V gives CDR1 SQVTM, CDR2 ANQGSEA. The V end was cut by 7 bases, the J end by 8 bases, with 17 bases between. This CDR3 is 12 amino acids long. Concerning this clonotype itself: Antigen: not known.

This clonotype was obtained from a human donor with multiple sclerosis. Sequencing used CD4+ T cells from PBMCs. This sequence joins TRBV29-1 and TRBJ1-1; TRBD1 is a possible D gene (6 bases). CDR3 sequence reads: CSALDFGGEAFF. The CDR3, as DNA: TGCAGCGCGTTGGATTTTGGGGGCGAAGCTTTCTTT.